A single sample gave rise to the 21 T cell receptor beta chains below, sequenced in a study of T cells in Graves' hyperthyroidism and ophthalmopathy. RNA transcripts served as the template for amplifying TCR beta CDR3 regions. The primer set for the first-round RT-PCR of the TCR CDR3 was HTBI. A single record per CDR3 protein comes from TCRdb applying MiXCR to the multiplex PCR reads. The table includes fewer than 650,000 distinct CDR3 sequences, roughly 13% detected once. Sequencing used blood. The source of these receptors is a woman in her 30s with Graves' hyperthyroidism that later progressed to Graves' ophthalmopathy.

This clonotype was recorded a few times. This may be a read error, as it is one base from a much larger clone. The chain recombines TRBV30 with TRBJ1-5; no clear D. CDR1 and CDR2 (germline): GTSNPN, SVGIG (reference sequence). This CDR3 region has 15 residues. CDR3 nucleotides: TGTGCCTGGAGTGTACAAGGGCGTAGCGATCAGCCCCAGCATTTT. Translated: CAWSVQGRSDQPQHF.

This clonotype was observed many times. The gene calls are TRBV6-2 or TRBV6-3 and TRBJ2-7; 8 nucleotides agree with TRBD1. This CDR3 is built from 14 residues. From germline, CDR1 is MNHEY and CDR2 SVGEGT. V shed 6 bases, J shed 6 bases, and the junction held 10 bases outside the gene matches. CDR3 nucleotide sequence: TGTGCCAGCAGCCAGGACAGGGTCCAAGGCGAGCAGTACTTC. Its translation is CASSQDRVQGEQYF.

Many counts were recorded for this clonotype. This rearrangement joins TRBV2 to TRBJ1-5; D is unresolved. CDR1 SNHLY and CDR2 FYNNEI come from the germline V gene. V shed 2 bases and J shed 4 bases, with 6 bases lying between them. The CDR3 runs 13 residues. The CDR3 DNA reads TGTGCCAGCAGTGAATCAGAGAATCAGCCCCAGCATTTT. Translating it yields CASSESENQPQHF. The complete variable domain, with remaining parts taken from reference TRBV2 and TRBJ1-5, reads EPEVTQTPSHQVTQMGQEVILRCVPISNHLYFYWYRQILGQKVEFLVSFYNNEISEKSEIFDDQFSVERPDGSNFTLKIRSTKLEDSAMYFCASSESENQPQHFGDGTRLSIL.

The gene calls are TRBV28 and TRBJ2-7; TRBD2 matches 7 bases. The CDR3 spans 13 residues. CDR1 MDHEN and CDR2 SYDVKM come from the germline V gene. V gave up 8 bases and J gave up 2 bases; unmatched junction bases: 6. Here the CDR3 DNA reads TGTGCCAGCGGAGGGGCGGGGGCCTACGAGCAGTACTTC. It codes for CASGGAGAYEQYF. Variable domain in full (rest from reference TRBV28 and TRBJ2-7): DVKVTQSSRYLVKRTGEKVFLECVQDMDHENMFWYRQDPGLGLRLIYFSYDVKMKEKGDIPEGYSVSREKKERFSLILESASTNQTSMYLCASGGAGAYEQYFGPGTRLTVT.

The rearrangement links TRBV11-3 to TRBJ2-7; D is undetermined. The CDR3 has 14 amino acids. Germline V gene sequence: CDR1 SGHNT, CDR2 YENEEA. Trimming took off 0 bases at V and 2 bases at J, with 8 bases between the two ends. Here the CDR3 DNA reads TGTGCCAGCAGCTTAGACGGCATTACCTACGAGCAGTACTTC. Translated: CASSLDGITYEQYF.

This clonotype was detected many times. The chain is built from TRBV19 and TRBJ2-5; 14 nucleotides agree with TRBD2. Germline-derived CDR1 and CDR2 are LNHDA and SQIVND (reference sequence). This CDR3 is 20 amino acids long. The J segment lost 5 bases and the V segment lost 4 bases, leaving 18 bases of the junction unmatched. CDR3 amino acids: CASSTPTSGRAGMLGETQYF. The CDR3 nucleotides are TGTGCCAGTAGTACTCCGACTAGCGGGAGGGCCGGAATGCTTGGGGAGACCCAGTACTTC.

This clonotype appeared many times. The CDR3 region has the DNA TGTGCCAGCAGCCAAGAGGGACAGGGGAAGAATCAGCCCCAGCATTTT. This sequence encodes CASSQEGQGKNQPQHF. The chain links TRBV3-1 to TRBJ1-5, with TRBD1 matching 10 bases. Germline CDR1 reads LGHDT; CDR2 reads YNNKEL (reference sequence). CDR3 length equals 16 residues. The ends lost 0 bases at V and 4 bases at J; junction bases unmatched: 3.

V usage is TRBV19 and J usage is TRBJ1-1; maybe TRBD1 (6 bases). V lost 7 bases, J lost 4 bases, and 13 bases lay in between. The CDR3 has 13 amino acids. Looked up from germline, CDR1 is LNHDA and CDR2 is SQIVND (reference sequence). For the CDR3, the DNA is TGTGCCAGTACCCCACAGGGAGCCACTGAAGCTTTCTTT. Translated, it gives CASTPQGATEAFF.

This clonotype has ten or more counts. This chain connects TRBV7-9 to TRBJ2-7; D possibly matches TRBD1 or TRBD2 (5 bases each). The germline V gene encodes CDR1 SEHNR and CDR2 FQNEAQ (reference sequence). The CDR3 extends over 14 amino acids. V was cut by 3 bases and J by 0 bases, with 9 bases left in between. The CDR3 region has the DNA TGTGCCAGCAGCTTCGAGGGGATCTCCTACGAGCAGTACTTC. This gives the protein CASSFEGISYEQYF.

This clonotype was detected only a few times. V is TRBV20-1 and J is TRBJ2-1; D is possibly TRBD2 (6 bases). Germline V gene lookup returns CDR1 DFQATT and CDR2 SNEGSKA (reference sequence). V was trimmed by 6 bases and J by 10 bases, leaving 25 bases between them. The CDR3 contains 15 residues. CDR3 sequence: CSANSPSGVASEQFF. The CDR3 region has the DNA TGCAGTGCCAATAGTCCGTCGGGAGTAGCGAGCGAGCAGTTCTTC.

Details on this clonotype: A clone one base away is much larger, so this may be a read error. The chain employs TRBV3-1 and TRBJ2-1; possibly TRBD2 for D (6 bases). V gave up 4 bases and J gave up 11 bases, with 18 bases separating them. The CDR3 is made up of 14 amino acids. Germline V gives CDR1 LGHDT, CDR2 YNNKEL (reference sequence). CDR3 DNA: TGTGCCAGCAGCCTAGAGTTTACCGGGACTCAGCAGTTCTTC. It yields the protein CASSLEFTGTQQFF.

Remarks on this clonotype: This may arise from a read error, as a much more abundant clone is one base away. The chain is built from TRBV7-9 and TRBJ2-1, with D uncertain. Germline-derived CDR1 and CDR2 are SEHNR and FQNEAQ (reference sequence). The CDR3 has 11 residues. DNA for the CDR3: TGTGCCAGCAACCTCTACAATGAGGAGTTCTTC. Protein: CASNLYNEEFF.

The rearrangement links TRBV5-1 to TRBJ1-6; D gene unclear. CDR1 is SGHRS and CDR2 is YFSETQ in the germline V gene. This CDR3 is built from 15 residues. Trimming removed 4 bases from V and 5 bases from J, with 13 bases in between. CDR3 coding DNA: TGCGCCAGCAGCGCCGAGGGTTTGAATAATTCACCCCTCCACTTT. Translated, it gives CASSAEGLNNSPLHF.

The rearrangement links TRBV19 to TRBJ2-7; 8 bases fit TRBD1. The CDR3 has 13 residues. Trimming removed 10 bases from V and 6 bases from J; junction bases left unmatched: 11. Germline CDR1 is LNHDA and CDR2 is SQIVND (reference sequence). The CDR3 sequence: CAIPADRAGEQYF. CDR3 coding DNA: TGTGCCATTCCAGCGGACAGGGCCGGCGAGCAGTACTTC.

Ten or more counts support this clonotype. CDR3 DNA sequence: TGTGCCAGCTCACGGGAGAGCGGAGAAAAACTGTTTTTT. Its translation is CASSRESGEKLFF. The V call is TRBV18, the J call TRBJ1-4, with unresolved D. V gave up 4 bases and J gave up 8 bases, with 11 bases separating them. CDR1 KGHSH and CDR2 LQKENI come from the germline V gene. The CDR3 is 13 amino acids.

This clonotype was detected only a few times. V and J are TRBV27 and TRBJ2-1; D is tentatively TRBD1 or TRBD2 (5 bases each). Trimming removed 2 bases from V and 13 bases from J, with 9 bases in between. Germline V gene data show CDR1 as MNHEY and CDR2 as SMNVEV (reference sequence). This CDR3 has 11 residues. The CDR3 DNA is TGTGCCAGCAGTTTAGGTCGGGGCCAGTTCTTC. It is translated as CASSLGRGQFF.

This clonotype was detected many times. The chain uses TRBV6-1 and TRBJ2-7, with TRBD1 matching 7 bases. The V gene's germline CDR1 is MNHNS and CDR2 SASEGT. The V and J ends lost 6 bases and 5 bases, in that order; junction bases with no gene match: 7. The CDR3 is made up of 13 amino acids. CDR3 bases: TGTGCCAGCAGACGGGACAGTGGTGACGAGCAGTACTTC. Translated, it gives CASRRDSGDEQYF.

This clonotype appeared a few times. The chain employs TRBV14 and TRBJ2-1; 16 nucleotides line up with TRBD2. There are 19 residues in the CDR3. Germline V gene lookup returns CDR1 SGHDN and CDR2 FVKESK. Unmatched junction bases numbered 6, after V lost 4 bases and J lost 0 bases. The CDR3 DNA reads TGTGCCAGCAGCCCGGGACTAGCGGGAGGGCCCGACTCCTACAATGAGCAGTTCTTC. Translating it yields CASSPGLAGGPDSYNEQFF.

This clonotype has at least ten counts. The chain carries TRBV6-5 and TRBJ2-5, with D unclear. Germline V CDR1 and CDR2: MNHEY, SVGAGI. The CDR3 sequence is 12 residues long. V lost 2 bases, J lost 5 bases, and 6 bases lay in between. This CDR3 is CASSYGTETQYF. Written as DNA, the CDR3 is TGTGCCAGCAGTTACGGTACGGAGACCCAGTACTTC.

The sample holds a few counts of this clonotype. CDR3 coding DNA: TGTGCCAGCAGTTACTCGGGACACAATGAAGCTTTCTTT. Amino acids: CASSYSGHNEAFF. The chain joins TRBV6-5 to TRBJ1-1; maybe TRBD1 (6 bases). Germline-derived CDR1 and CDR2 are MNHEY and SVGAGI. V gave up 0 bases and J gave up 7 bases, with 9 bases separating them. The CDR3 consists of 13 residues.

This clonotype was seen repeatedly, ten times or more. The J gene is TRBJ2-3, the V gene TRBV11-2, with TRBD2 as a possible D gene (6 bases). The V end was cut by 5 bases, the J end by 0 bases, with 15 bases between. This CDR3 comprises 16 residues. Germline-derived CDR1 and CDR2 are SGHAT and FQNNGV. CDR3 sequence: CASSLRESHSTDTQYF. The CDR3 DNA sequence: TGTGCCAGCAGCCTCCGGGAGAGCCACAGCACAGATACGCAGTATTTT.